Sequencing of this TCR beta chain was carried out in a study of T cells in Graves' hyperthyroidism and ophthalmopathy. Amplification of TCR beta CDR3 regions used RNA as the template. TCR CDR3 regions were first amplified by RT-PCR with HTBI primers. Each CDR3 protein gets one entry after TCRdb re-called the multiplex PCR reads with MiXCR. The repertoire includes roughly 570,000 distinct CDR3 sequences, approximately 14% of them detected once, and approximately 7.4% sits in the top ten. This clonotype has at least ten counts. Germline V gene data show CDR1 as MNHNS and CDR2 as SASEGT. V was shortened by 7 bases and J by 8 bases, with 11 bases between the two germline ends. The length of the CDR3 is 11 residues.

The specimen sequenced was blood. V gene TRBV6-1 combines with J gene TRBJ1-1; D perhaps matches TRBD1 (6 bases). This TCR came from a woman in her 30s with Graves' hyperthyroidism. This CDR3 reads CASIGQSEAFF. CDR3 in DNA: TGTGCCAGCATTGGACAGTCCGAAGCTTTCTTT.